This T cell receptor (beta chain) was found in a study of CDR3 diversity in severe acne. Germline V gives CDR1 MNHNS, CDR2 SASEGT. This CDR3 has 14 amino acids. V lost 6 bases and J lost 2; bases outside the gene matches: 1. TCRdb independently ran MiXCR on the PCR reads; one entry per CDR3 protein. Of around 100,000 distinct CDR3 sequences in the sample, about half are singletons; the top ten hold around 12%. This clonotype showed up just a few times. The sequenced sample was blood. This receptor was taken from a male donor with acne. This sequence joins TRBV6-1 and TRBJ1-5; 10 bases are shared with TRBD1. CDR3 region: CASSGTGGNQPQHF. Here the CDR3 DNA reads TGTGCCAGCAGCGGGACAGGGGGCAATCAGCCCCAGCATTTT.